The rows below give T cell receptor beta chains drawn from one sample of a study of blood T cell repertoires in COVID-19. Assay used: immunoSEQ multiplex PCR; TCRdb lists only in-frame clones, some missing. This table holds under 130,000 clones, roughly 80% found once. Sequenced material: peripheral blood. All receptors come from a woman of 80 years or more with acute or convalescent COVID-19. Both conserved end residues are part of each CDR3. The order of the fields is J gene, D gene, clone size, V gene, CDR3 DNA, CDR3 protein. The D gene is left open where the match is weak. Some rows have no size entry. The others give once, few or many, or a class for an expanded clone.

TRBJ2-5	-	-	TRBV29-1	TGCAGCGTTGTAACACAGGGGAGGCAAGAGACCCAGTACTTC	CSVVTQGRQETQYF
TRBJ1-2	TRBD1	-	TRBV5-8	TGTGCCAGCAGCTGGGGACAGGGTACTAATGGCTACACCTTC	CASSWGQGTNGYTF
TRBJ1-5	-	-	TRBV7-9	TGTGCCAGCAGCTTCAGCACGAGCGGCAATCAGCCCCAGCATTTT	CASSFSTSGNQPQHF
TRBJ2-4	-	-	TRBV7-9	TGTGCCAGCAGAGGGACACTTGGGGACAAAAACATTCAGTACTTC	CASRGTLGDKNIQYF
TRBJ2-7	TRBD2	-	TRBV6-5	TGTGCCAGCAGGCGGACTAGCGGGATAACCTACGAGCAGTACTTC	CASRRTSGITYEQYF
TRBJ2-5	TRBD2	-	TRBV19	TGTGCCAGCGCGCGGTGGCGGGGGGCAGAGGAGACCCAGTACTTC	CASARWRGAEETQYF
TRBJ2-2	-	few	TRBV5-4	TGTGCCAGCAGCCGGGCCGGGGAGCTGTTTTTT	CASSRAGELFF
TRBJ2-3	TRBD2	-	TRBV6-2/TRBV6-3	TGTGCCAGCAGTCCAGCGGGAGTTGGCGCAGATACGCAGTATTTT	CASSPAGVGADTQYF
TRBJ1-6	TRBD1	-	TRBV2	TGTGCCACCACTCCGGGACAGGGGGCTTCACCCCTCCACTTT	CATTPGQGASPLHF
TRBJ1-2	-	-	TRBV19	TGTGCCAGTAGGTCAGGGGAGAAAGGCTATGGCTACACCTTC	CASRSGEKGYGYTF
TRBJ2-2	TRBD2	-	TRBV30	TGTGCCTGGAGTGTACGGGGCGGGAGGGCCCTCATGGACACCGGGGAGCTGTTTTTT	CAWSVRGGRALMDTGELFF
TRBJ2-5	-	-	TRBV19	TGTGCCAGTAGTACCAACTTCGGGGAGACCCAGTACTTC	CASSTNFGETQYF
TRBJ1-1	TRBD1	few	TRBV7-2	TGTGCCAGCAGCCGGAACAGGGGAACTGAAGCTTTCTTT	CASSRNRGTEAFF
TRBJ2-7	TRBD1	-	TRBV24-1	TGTGCCACCAGGGACAGGTCGGGTAGTTGGCCCCCATTTTACGAGCAGTACTTC	CATRDRSGSWPPFYEQYF
TRBJ1-1	-	-	TRBV5-6	TGTGCCAGCAGCCCGGGAGCACGGCAGTATGAAGCTTTCTTT	CASSPGARQYEAFF
TRBJ1-5	-	-	TRBV6-2/TRBV6-3	TGTGCCAGCAGTTACTCGACCAGGGGAGGCAATCAGCCCCAGCATTTT	CASSYSTRGGNQPQHF
TRBJ2-2	TRBD2	-	TRBV5-8	TGTGCCAGCAGCTCAGAGGGACTAGTCTCCCACGGGGAGCTGTTTTTT	CASSSEGLVSHGELFF
TRBJ1-4	TRBD1	-	TRBV6-5	TGTGCCAGCAGCCCGACAGGGAAGAATGAAAAACTGTTTTTT	CASSPTGKNEKLFF
TRBJ2-2	-	-	TRBV29-1	TGCAGCGTGGGGTCGGGAACGAACACCGGGGAGCTGTTTTTT	CSVGSGTNTGELFF
TRBJ1-1	-	-	TRBV19	TGTGCCAGTACCCTCTCCGGGTTGGGCACTGAAGCTTTCTTT	CASTLSGLGTEAFF
TRBJ2-1	-	-	TRBV11-3	TGTGCCAGCAGCCCAAGCGGAACCTTCTACAATGAGCAGTTCTTC	CASSPSGTFYNEQFF
TRBJ2-7	TRBD2	-	TRBV12-5	TGTGCTAGTGGTCTCGTAGCGGGAGGGCCCAGCTCCTACGAGCAGTACTTC	CASGLVAGGPSSYEQYF
TRBJ2-3	TRBD2	-	TRBV7-8	TGTGCCAGCAGCACTACTAGCGGGGCCGGGGATACGCAGTATTTT	CASSTTSGAGDTQYF
TRBJ2-1	TRBD2	-	TRBV5-4	TGTGCCAGCAGCTCCTTAGCGGGAGGGCTCGATGAGCAGTTCTTC	CASSSLAGGLDEQFF
TRBJ1-1	-	once	TRBV6-5	TGTGCCAGCTCTTCTGAAAGGGCAGGGGTCACTGAAGCTTTCTTT	CASSSERAGVTEAFF
TRBJ1-5	-	-	TRBV15	TGTGCCACCAGCAGAGGACTATTGAGGGAAAGTCAGCCCCAGCATTTT	CATSRGLLRESQPQHF
TRBJ1-1	-	-	TRBV5-1	TGCGCCAGCAGAACCTCAGGGGACACTGAAGCTTTCTTT	CASRTSGDTEAFF
TRBJ2-3	-	-	TRBV29-1	TGCAGCGTTGATCGACCAGGGAACACAGATACGCAGTATTTT	CSVDRPGNTDTQYF
TRBJ1-2	-	-	TRBV28	TGTGCCAGCAGTTTTGGTAGCAGGGGAGGGAACTATGGCTACACCTTC	CASSFGSRGGNYGYTF
TRBJ2-1	TRBD2	-	TRBV3-1/TRBV3-2	TGTGCCAGCAGCCCCCCCCTTGCAGCGGGAGGGCCGTTCTTC	CASSPPLAAGGPFF
TRBJ1-4	-	-	TRBV5-6	TGTGCCAGCAGCTTGGAGGGGCGGGAAAAACTGTTTTTT	CASSLEGREKLFF
TRBJ2-6	TRBD1	-	TRBV19	TGTGCCACCGAACCGGGACAGGCAATTGGGGCCAACGTCCTGACTTTC	CATEPGQAIGANVLTF
TRBJ2-7	-	-	TRBV11-2	TGTGCCAGCACCTGGAGTCGGGGTCTCTACGAGCAGTACTTC	CASTWSRGLYEQYF
TRBJ2-3	TRBD1	few	TRBV28	TGTGCCAGCAGTTCCCGGACAGGAGCAACAGATACGCAGTATTTT	CASSSRTGATDTQYF
TRBJ2-5	-	-	TRBV6-5	TGTGCCAGCACCGATCCAGGGTCTGGGACCCAGTACTTC	CASTDPGSGTQYF
TRBJ2-3	-	-	TRBV6-5	TGTGCCAGCAGTTGGGGCGGCACAGATACGCAGTATTTT	CASSWGGTDTQYF
TRBJ2-1	-	-	TRBV6-6	TGTGCCAGCACCCTGGTCCAGGGCGGTGAGCAGTTCTTC	CASTLVQGGEQFF